This is a list of T cell receptor beta chains from one sample in a study of blood T cells in healthy people across ages. TCRdb passed the 5' RACE reads through MiXCR, listing each CDR3 protein once. The profile shows approximately 1,100,000 distinct CDR3 sequences, around 45% of them singletons. The material sequenced was blood. The receptors shown here come from a woman aged 60-75 years in good health. Both conserved end residues are part of each CDR3. A D gene is named only where the DNA matches it firmly.

TRBV5-1	-	CASSPFTVDPSGANVLTF
TRBV5-1	-	CASRTELGTEAFF
TRBV6-6	TRBD2	CASSSHRTSGRVSEQFF
TRBV13	TRBD1	CASSFQGVNSPLHF
TRBV24-1	TRBD2	CATSDPTSGPQQYF
TRBV15	-	CATAVSTDTQYF
TRBV20-1	TRBD1	CSASKTGLGVNTEAFF
TRBV5-1	-	CASSLDGGKADTQYF
TRBV7-7	-	CASSFQSQETQYF
TRBV18	-	CASSPSRAFEQYF
TRBV11-2	-	CASSPGGRTDTQYF
TRBV7-8	TRBD2	CASSLGGDPGLAYEQYF
TRBV5-1	-	CASSLQGFDIQYF
TRBV5-6	-	CASSLVSWVNTEAFF
TRBV29-1	-	CSVERASTAQYF
TRBV6-5	-	CASSYDLSSYEQYF
TRBV2	-	CASSVEAMNTEAFF
TRBV27	TRBD2	CASSVTSGRTGELFF
TRBV28	-	CASSKTISGANVLTF
TRBV30	-	CAWSVRDEQYF
TRBV6-4	TRBD2	CASSLTSVGSDTQYF
TRBV19	-	CASSMVGLSGYEQYF
TRBV4-1	TRBD2	CASSQGPSGNVYEQYF
TRBV7-2	-	CASTVAFTYNEQFF
TRBV27	-	CASSLRGRSNQETQYF
TRBV18	TRBD2	CASSPLRLAGSGETQYF
TRBV5-1	TRBD2	CASSAASGRAYNEQFF
TRBV6-2/TRBV6-3	TRBD2	CASRPLAGDRYEQYF
TRBV14	TRBD2	CASSPLVAGVGEQYF
TRBV6-1	-	CASSEALQVFYEQYF
TRBV12-3/TRBV12-4	TRBD2	CASSGTSGGFYEQYF
TRBV6-5	TRBD2	CASSYSSGSADTQYF
TRBV7-3	TRBD2	CASSSLAGPSTDTQYF
TRBV4-1	-	CASSLTQWEADTQYF
TRBV13	-	CASSLGRASEQYF
TRBV6-1	TRBD1	CASSEARDRSGNEQFF
TRBV20-1	TRBD2	CSARGTSGRTAYEQYF
TRBV7-6	-	CASSLTPEGSTDTQYF
TRBV12-3/TRBV12-4	-	CASSHGRGEQYF
TRBV7-2	TRBD2	CASSLGLALPQFF
TRBV24-1	-	CATSDLAGGTQETQYF
TRBV20-1	-	CSARDAGLSQPQHF
TRBV6-1	TRBD1	CASSESNMGFSLGQGHQETQYF
TRBV4-3	TRBD1	CASSQGPETGGSEQFF